These 14 T cell receptor beta chains originate from one sample sequenced in a study of identical twins. Using its own MiXCR run on the 5' RACE reads, TCRdb lists one record per CDR3 protein. The profile covers over 200,000 distinct CDR3 sequences, with 6% to 7% appearing a single time and roughly 15% taken by the ten largest. These data are also associated with another study on T cells expressing NK-cell markers.

The sequencing input was CD8+ T cells sorted from blood. The receptors originated from a woman aged 18-29 years in good health.

This clonotype was picked up many times. The rearrangement uses TRBV7-9 and TRBJ2-1; TRBD2 matches at 9 bases. The germline V gene has CDR1 SEHNR and CDR2 FQNEAQ (reference sequence). The CDR3 is 16 amino acids. Unmatched junction bases numbered 9, after V lost 2 bases and J lost 7 bases. The CDR3 loop is CASSLRAGGLFNEQFF. The CDR3, as DNA: TGTGCCAGCAGCTTACGGGCGGGAGGGCTGTTTAATGAGCAGTTCTTC. Full variable domain (rest looked up from reference TRBV7-9 and TRBJ2-1): DTGVSQNPRHKITKRGQNVTFRCDPISEHNRLYWYRQTLGQGPEFLTYFQNEAQLEKSRLLSDRFSAERPKGSFSTLEIQRTEQGDSAMYLCASSLRAGGLFNEQFFGPGTRLTVL.

The rearrangement joins TRBV20-1 to TRBJ2-7; 8 bases map to TRBD1. CDR3 size: 14 residues. Trimming at V came to 7 bases and at J to 5 bases, leaving 13 bases not matched to a gene. Germline V gives CDR1 DFQATT, CDR2 SNEGSKA (reference sequence). The CDR3 sequence: CSVMWTGNAHEQYF. The CDR3 DNA is TGCAGTGTGATGTGGACAGGGAATGCTCACGAGCAGTACTTC.

Notes on this clonotype: The junction departs from germline at one end; a sequencing error may be responsible. The chain employs TRBV7-7 and TRBJ2-1; 7 positions match TRBD2. From germline, CDR1 is SSHAT and CDR2 FNYEAQ (reference sequence). This CDR3 has 15 amino acids. The CDR3 bases are TGTGCTAGCAGCTTAGCTCTAGCGGAGGGAAATGAGCAGTTCTTC. This translates into CASSLALAEGNEQFF.

This chain joins TRBV27 and TRBJ2-5; D gene ambiguous. There are 13 residues in the CDR3. Between the trimmed V and J ends, which lost 3 bases and 1 base, there was a span of 6 bases. CDR1 and CDR2 (germline): MNHEY, SMNVEV (reference sequence). This CDR3 reads CASSFNSQETQYF. The CDR3 DNA reads as TGTGCCAGCAGTTTCAACAGCCAAGAGACCCAGTACTTC.

CDR3: CASSLVQGYGYTF. CDR3 sequence (DNA): TGTGCCAGCAGCTTGGTCCAGGGATATGGCTACACCTTC. The J gene is TRBJ1-2, the V gene TRBV5-5; perhaps TRBD1 as D (5 bases). The CDR3 has 13 amino acids. The V gene's germline CDR1 is SGHKS and CDR2 YYEKEE (reference sequence). V was trimmed by 0 bases and J by 5 bases, leaving 8 bases between them.

This clonotype was seen a few times. The chain joins TRBV7-2 to TRBJ2-1; 8 nucleotides agree with TRBD2. The CDR3 covers 15 residues. V lost 1 base and J lost 4; bases outside the gene matches: 3. The germline V gene has CDR1 SGHTA and CDR2 FQGNSA. The CDR3 sequence is CASSLELAVYNEQFF. Written as DNA, the CDR3 is TGTGCCAGCAGCTTAGAACTAGCGGTGTACAATGAGCAGTTCTTC.

This chain uses TRBV9 with TRBJ2-7, with D maybe TRBD2 (6 bases). The germline V and J ends were trimmed by 0 bases and 2 bases, with 12 bases remaining between them. CDR3 length equals 15 residues. CDR1 and CDR2 from the germline V gene are SGDLS and YYNGEE. The CDR3 here is CASSVESGRAYEQYF. The CDR3 region has the DNA TGTGCCAGCAGCGTAGAAAGCGGGCGAGCCTACGAGCAGTACTTC.

This clonotype has just a few counts. The chain recombines TRBV5-1 with TRBJ2-7; 11 bases fit TRBD2. The CDR3 has 15 residues. The trim removed 4 bases at V and 5 bases at J, leaving 8 bases unmatched. Germline lookup yields CDR1 SGHRS and CDR2 YFSETQ. The CDR3 DNA is TGCGCCAGCAGCATTGGACTAGCGGGCCCCAACGAGCAGTACTTC. Translated, it gives CASSIGLAGPNEQYF.

This clonotype showed up many times. The chain combines TRBV5-1 with TRBJ2-7, with 7 bases lining up with TRBD2. CDR1 and CDR2 from the germline V gene are SGHRS and YFSETQ. The ends lost 3 bases at V and 4 bases at J; junction bases unmatched: 4. This CDR3 spans 13 amino acids. This chain's CDR3 is CASSSGGEYEQYF. The DNA of the CDR3 is TGCGCCAGCAGCTCGGGGGGTGAATACGAGCAGTACTTC. The full variable domain, its missing parts supplied by reference TRBV5-1 and TRBJ2-7, is KAGVTQTPRYLIKTRGQQVTLSCSPISGHRSVSWYQQTPGQGLQFLFEYFSETQRNKGNFPGRFSGRQFSNSRSEMNVSTLELGDSALYLCASSSGGEYEQYFGPGTRLTVT.

This clonotype came up many times. The rearrangement joins TRBV4-2 to TRBJ2-7, with D possibly TRBD2 on 5 matching bases. The CDR3 extends over 13 amino acids. Germline lookup yields CDR1 LGHNA and CDR2 YNFKEQ. V lost 4 bases, J lost 3 bases, and 10 bases lay in between. The CDR3 DNA reads as TGTGCCAGCAGCCGAGAAGGGAGCTACGAGCAGTACTTC. Protein product: CASSREGSYEQYF.

In this sample, this clonotype turned up a few times. V usage is TRBV14 and J usage is TRBJ2-1; 10 bases match TRBD1. The trim removed 4 bases at V and 5 bases at J, leaving 8 bases unmatched. CDR1 is SGHDN, CDR2 FVKESK, per germline. CDR3 length: 16 residues. The CDR3 loop is CASSRTGQGWHNEQFF. The DNA for the CDR3 is TGTGCCAGCAGCCGGACGGGACAGGGGTGGCACAATGAGCAGTTCTTC. Drawing the rest from reference TRBV14 and TRBJ2-1, the complete variable domain is EAGVTQFPSHSVIEKGQTVTLRCDPISGHDNLYWYRRVMGKEIKFLLHFVKESKQDESGMPNNRFLAERTGGTYSTLKVQPAELEDSGVYFCASSRTGQGWHNEQFFGPGTRLTVL.

The chain couples TRBV10-1 to TRBJ2-7; TRBD1 agrees at 8 bases. The V gene end was trimmed by 1 base and the J gene end by 0 bases; junction bases not matched to a gene: 5. The germline V gene encodes CDR1 WNHNN and CDR2 SYGVQD (reference sequence). This CDR3 is 16 amino acids long. Here the CDR3 reads CASSEYETGASYEQYF. The CDR3 DNA sequence: TGCGCCAGCAGTGAGTATGAGACAGGGGCCTCCTACGAGCAGTACTTC.

This clonotype has at least ten counts. This chain connects TRBV20-1 to TRBJ1-1; no clear D gene. V gave up 0 bases and J gave up 1 base, with 9 bases separating them. This CDR3 contains 14 residues. In germline, CDR1 is DFQATT, CDR2 SNEGSKA (reference sequence). The CDR3 DNA is TGCAGTGCTAGAGATCGGACCGCGAACACTGAAGCTTTCTTT. The encoded protein is CSARDRTANTEAFF.

At least ten counts were recorded for this clonotype. The V gene is TRBV11-1, the J gene TRBJ2-5; D gene unclear. The germline V gene has CDR1 SGHAT and CDR2 FQDESV (reference sequence). The germline V and J ends were trimmed by 5 bases and 2 bases, with 15 bases remaining between them. CDR3 length: 15 residues. The CDR3 DNA reads TGTGCCAGCAGCCCGACCTTCAGAGTTCAAGAGACCCAGTACTTC. Protein product: CASSPTFRVQETQYF. Filled out from reference TRBV11-1 and TRBJ2-5, the complete variable domain reads EAEVAQSPRYKITEKSQAVAFWCDPISGHATLYWYRQILGQGPELLVQFQDESVVDDSQLPKDRFSAERLKGVDSTLKIQPAELGDSAMYLCASSPTFRVQETQYFGPGTRLLVL.